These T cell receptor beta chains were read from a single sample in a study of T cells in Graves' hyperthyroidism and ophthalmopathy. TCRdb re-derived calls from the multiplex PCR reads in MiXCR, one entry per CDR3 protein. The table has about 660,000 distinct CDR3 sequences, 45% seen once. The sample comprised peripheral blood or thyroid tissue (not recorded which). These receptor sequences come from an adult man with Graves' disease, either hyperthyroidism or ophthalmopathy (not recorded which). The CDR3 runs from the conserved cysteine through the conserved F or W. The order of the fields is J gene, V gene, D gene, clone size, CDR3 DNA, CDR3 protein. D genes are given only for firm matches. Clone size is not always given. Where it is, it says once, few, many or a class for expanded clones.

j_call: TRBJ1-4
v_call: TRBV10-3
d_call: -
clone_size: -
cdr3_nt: TGTGCCATCAGCCGGACATTTAATGAAAAACTGTTTTTT
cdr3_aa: CAISRTFNEKLFF

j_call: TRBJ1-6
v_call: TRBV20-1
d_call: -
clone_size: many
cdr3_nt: TGCAGTGCTAGTGTAGGCAGGGACCCCTCGGCCCTCCACTTT
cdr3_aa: CSASVGRDPSALHF

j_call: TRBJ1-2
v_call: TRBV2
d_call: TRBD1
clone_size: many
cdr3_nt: TGTGCCAGCGGAGGACAGGCTGACTATGGCTACACCTTC
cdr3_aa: CASGGQADYGYTF

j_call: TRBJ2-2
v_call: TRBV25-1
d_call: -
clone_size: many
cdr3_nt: TGTGCCAGCAGTCCCTACACCGGGGAGCTGTTTTTT
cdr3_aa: CASSPYTGELFF

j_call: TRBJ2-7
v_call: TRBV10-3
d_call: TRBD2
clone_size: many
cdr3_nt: TGTGCCAGCAGTGAAACGGGGGGCTACGAGCAGTACTTC
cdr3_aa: CASSETGGYEQYF

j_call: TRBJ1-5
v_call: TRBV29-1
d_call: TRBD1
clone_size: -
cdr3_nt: TGCAGCCCGTGGGACAGGGTTAGCAATCAGCCCCAGCATTTT
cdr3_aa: CSPWDRVSNQPQHF

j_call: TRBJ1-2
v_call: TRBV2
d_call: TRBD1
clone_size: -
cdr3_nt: TGTGCCAGCAGTATGGCGACCGGGACAGGGGCCCTTGGCTACACCTTC
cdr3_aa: CASSMATGTGALGYTF

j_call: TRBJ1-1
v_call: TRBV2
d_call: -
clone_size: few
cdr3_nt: TGTGCCAGCAGTAACCACGGACGGGCTGAAGCTTTCTTT
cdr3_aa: CASSNHGRAEAFF

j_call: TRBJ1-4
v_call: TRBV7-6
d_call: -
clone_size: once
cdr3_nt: TGTGCCAGCTGTAAGGACCTTGCAACTAATGAAAAACTGTTTTTT
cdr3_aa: CASCKDLATNEKLFF

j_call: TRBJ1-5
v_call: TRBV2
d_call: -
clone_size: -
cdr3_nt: TGTGCCAGCAGTCAGGGTCTTCAGCCCCAGCATTTT
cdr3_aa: CASSQGLQPQHF

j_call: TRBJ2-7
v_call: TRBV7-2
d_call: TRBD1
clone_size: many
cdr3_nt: TGTGCCAGCAGTGTAGGACAGGGGGTCTACGAGCAGTACTTC
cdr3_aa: CASSVGQGVYEQYF

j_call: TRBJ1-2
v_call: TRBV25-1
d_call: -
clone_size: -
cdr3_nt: TGTGCCAGCGTTTATACAGGGATCTTGGACTATGGCTACACCTTC
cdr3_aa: CASVYTGILDYGYTF

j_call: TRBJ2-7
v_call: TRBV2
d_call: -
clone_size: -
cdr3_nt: TGTGCCAGCAGTGAAGCTTATGGGGGCGGCAGGGTTGACGAGCAGTACTTC
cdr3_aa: CASSEAYGGGRVDEQYF

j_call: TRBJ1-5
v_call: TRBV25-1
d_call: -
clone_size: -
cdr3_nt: TGTGCGGTCGACCGCTGGGATCAGCCCCAGCATTTT
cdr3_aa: CAVDRWDQPQHF

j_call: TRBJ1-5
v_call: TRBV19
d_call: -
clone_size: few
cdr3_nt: TGTGCCAGTAGTATATGGGGAAATAGCAATCAGCCCCAGCATTTT
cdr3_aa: CASSIWGNSNQPQHF

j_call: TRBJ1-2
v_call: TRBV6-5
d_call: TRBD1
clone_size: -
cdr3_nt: TGTGCCAGCTCACCAGCGAGACAGGGCTATGGCTACACCTTC
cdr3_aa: CASSPARQGYGYTF

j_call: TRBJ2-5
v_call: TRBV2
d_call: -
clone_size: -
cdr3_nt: TGTGCCAGCAGTTCTGCCGGGGGATTGGAGCAAGAGACCCAGTACTTC
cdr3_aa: CASSSAGGLEQETQYF

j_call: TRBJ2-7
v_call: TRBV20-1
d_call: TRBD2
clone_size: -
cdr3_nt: TGCAGTGCTAGAGATCCGGGACTAGCGGGGGAGATTCCCTCCTACGAGCAGTACTTC
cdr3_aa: CSARDPGLAGEIPSYEQYF

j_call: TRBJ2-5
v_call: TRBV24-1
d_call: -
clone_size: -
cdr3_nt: TGTGCCAGCAGTAACCCTAACCAAGAGACCCAGTACTTC
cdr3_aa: CASSNPNQETQYF

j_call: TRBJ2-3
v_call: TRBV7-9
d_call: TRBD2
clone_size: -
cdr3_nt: TGCGCCAGCAGCTTGGCCGTTAGCGGGGGAAGCACAGATACGCAGTATTTT
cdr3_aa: CASSLAVSGGSTDTQYF

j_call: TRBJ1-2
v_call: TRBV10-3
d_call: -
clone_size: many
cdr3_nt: TGTGCCATCACAGGCCCTAACTATGGCTACACCTTC
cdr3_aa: CAITGPNYGYTF

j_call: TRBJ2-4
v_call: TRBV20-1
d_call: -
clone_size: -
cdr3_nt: TGCAGTGCTAGGTCGGGGCTTGGTAACATTCAGTACTTC
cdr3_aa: CSARSGLGNIQYF

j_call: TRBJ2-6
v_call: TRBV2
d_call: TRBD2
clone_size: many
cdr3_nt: TGTGCCAGCAGTGAAGCAGGAGCGGGACCAATCTCTGGGGCCAACGTCCTGACTTTC
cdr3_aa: CASSEAGAGPISGANVLTF

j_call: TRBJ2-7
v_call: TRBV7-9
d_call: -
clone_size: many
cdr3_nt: TGTGCCAGCAGCCAGGGACTCTCCTACGAGCAGTACTTC
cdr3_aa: CASSQGLSYEQYF

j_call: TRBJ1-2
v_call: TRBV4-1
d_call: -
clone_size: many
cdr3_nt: TGCGCCAGCAGCCGCAACACGGAGGGAGCTGGCTACACCTTC
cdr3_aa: CASSRNTEGAGYTF

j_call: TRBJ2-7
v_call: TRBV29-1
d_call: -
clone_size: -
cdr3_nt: TGCAGCGTTTCTCATGGGGGGCAGCCAGCCTACGAGCAGTACTTC
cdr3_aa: CSVSHGGQPAYEQYF

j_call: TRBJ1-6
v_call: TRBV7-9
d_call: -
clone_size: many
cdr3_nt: TGCGCCAGCAGCACAGACCACCCTTCACCCCTCCACTTT
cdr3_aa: CASSTDHPSPLHF

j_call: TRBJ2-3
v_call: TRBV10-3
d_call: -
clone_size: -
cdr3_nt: TGTGCCATCGGGTCAGATACGCAGTATTTT
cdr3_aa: CAIGSDTQYF

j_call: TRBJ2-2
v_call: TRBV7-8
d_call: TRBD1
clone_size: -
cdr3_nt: TGTGCCAGCAGCACCCGGGACAGCACCGGGGAGCTGTTTTTT
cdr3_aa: CASSTRDSTGELFF

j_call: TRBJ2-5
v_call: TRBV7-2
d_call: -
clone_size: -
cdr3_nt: TGTGCCAGCAGCCAAGCAGGGCGCATCATCGAGACCCAGTACTTC
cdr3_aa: CASSQAGRIIETQYF

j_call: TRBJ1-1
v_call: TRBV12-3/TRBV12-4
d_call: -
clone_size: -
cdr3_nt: TGTGCCAGCGTTGGGATGAACACTGAAGCTTTCTTT
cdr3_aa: CASVGMNTEAFF

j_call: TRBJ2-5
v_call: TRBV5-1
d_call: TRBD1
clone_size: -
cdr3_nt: TGCGCCAGCGGGGGACAGGGAGGGCGAGAGACCCAGTACTTC
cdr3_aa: CASGGQGGRETQYF

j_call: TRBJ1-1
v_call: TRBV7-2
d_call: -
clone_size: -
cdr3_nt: TGTGCCAGCTCGCGAGACTTAAGCACTGAAGCTTTCTTT
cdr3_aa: CASSRDLSTEAFF